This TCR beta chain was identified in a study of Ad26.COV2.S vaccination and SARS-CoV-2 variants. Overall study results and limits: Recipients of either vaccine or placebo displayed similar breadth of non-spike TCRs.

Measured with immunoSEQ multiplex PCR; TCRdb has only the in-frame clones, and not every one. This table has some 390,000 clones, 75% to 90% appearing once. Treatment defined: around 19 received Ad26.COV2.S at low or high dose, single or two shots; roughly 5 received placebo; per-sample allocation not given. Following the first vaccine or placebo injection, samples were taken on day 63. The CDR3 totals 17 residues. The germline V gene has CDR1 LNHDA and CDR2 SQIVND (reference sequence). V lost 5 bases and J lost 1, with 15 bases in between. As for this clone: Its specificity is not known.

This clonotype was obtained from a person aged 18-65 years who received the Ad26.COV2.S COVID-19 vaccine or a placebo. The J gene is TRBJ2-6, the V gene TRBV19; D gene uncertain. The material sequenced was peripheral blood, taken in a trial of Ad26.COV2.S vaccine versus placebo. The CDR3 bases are TGTGCCAGTAGTCTACGGGTGTCGGTTTCTGGGGCCAACGTCCTGACTTTC. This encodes CASSLRVSVSGANVLTF.